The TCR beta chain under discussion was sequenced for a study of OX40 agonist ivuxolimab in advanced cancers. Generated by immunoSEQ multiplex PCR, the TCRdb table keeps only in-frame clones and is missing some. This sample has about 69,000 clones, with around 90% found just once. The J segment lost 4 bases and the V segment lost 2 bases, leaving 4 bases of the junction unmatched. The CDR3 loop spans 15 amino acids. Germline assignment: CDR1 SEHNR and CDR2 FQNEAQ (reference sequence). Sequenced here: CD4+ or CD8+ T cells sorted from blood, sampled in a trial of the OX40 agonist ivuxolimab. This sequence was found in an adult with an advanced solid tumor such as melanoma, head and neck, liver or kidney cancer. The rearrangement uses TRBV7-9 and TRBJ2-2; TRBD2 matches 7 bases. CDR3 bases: TGTGCCAGCAGCTTAAGCGGGGAAGGCACCGGGGAGCTGTTTTTT. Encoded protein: CASSLSGEGTGELFF.